A single sample is the source of the 32 T cell receptor beta chains below, sequenced in a study of T cells in Graves' hyperthyroidism and ophthalmopathy. Amplification of TCR beta CDR3 regions used RNA as the template. HTBI primers drove first-round RT-PCR of the TCR CDR3. Each CDR3 protein is one row after TCRdb ran MiXCR on the multiplex PCR reads. The table lists about 410,000 distinct CDR3 sequences, approximately 15% of them singletons. The sequencing input was blood. The receptors stem from a man aged 18 to 30 with Graves' ophthalmopathy.

This clonotype was counted ten times or more. The V call is TRBV7-2, the J call TRBJ2-1; 9 bases align to TRBD2. CDR1 SGHTA and CDR2 FQGNSA come from the germline V gene. The CDR3 has 17 amino acids. The trim removed 2 bases at V and 5 bases at J, leaving 10 bases unmatched. The CDR3 spells CASSLRPPTSGNNEQFF. CDR3 nucleotides: TGTGCCAGCAGCTTACGTCCCCCGACTAGCGGCAACAATGAGCAGTTCTTC. The full variable domain, with the rest looked up from reference TRBV7-2 and TRBJ2-1, is GAGVSQSPSNKVTEKGKDVELRCDPISGHTALYWYRQSLGQGLEFLIYFQGNSAPDKSGLPSDRFSAERTGGSVSTLTIQRTQQEDSAVYLCASSLRPPTSGNNEQFFGPGTRLTVL.

This clonotype appeared many times. The rearrangement links TRBV11-2 to TRBJ2-5; D unclear. Germline V gene sequence: CDR1 SGHAT, CDR2 FQNNGV. The CDR3 extends over 13 amino acids. V dropped 7 bases and J dropped 3 bases, with 12 bases sitting between them. The CDR3 bases are TGTGCCAGCACCCCGGGTGTGGAAGAGACCCAGTACTTC. Translation gives CASTPGVEETQYF.

J is TRBJ2-1 and V is TRBV19; D possibly corresponds to TRBD2 (5 bases). CDR1 and CDR2 (germline): LNHDA, SQIVND (reference sequence). V gave up 5 bases and J gave up 2 bases, with 13 bases separating them. CDR3 length: 15 residues. The CDR3 protein is CASSGRTYTYNEQFF. The CDR3 DNA sequence: TGTGCCAGTAGTGGCAGGACTTATACCTACAATGAGCAGTTCTTC.

This clonotype came up many times. This chain links TRBV20-1 with TRBJ2-5, with TRBD1 matching 7 bases. CDR3 length equals 12 residues. The V segment lost 7 bases and the J segment 2 bases; nucleotides outside the gene matches: 4. Per germline, CDR1 DFQATT and CDR2 SNEGSKA (reference sequence). The CDR3 coding sequence is TGCAGTGGGGGGACAGTGCAAGAGACCCAGTACTTC. Amino acids: CSGGTVQETQYF.

This clonotype was observed at least ten times. This chain joins TRBV5-1 and TRBJ1-2; D is unclear. The V and J ends lost 0 bases and 4 bases respectively, with 16 bases between them. CDR1 is SGHRS, CDR2 YFSETQ, per germline. The CDR3 length is 16 residues. The CDR3 sequence: CASSLEAGSRGYGYTF. DNA of the CDR3: TGCGCCAGCAGCTTGGAGGCGGGGTCTAGAGGCTATGGCTACACCTTC. The full variable domain, its missing parts supplied by reference TRBV5-1 and TRBJ1-2, is KAGVTQTPRYLIKTRGQQVTLSCSPISGHRSVSWYQQTPGQGLQFLFEYFSETQRNKGNFPGRFSGRQFSNSRSEMNVSTLELGDSALYLCASSLEAGSRGYGYTFGSGTRLTVV.

In its sample, this clonotype was seen many times. The V call is TRBV19, the J call TRBJ1-1; no clear D. The CDR3 sequence is 13 residues long. Germline V gene sequence: CDR1 LNHDA, CDR2 SQIVND (reference sequence). Trimming stripped 4 bases from V and 4 bases from J, with 10 bases between. Written as DNA, the CDR3 is TGTGCCAGTAGTAATTATGCGAGCACTGAAGCTTTCTTT. Residues: CASSNYASTEAFF.

This clonotype occurred many times. V and J are TRBV3-1 and TRBJ1-3; D not resolved. Germline CDR1 LGHDT, CDR2 YNNKEL (reference sequence). V lost 0 bases, J lost 0 bases, and 3 bases lay in between. The CDR3 sequence is 14 residues long. CDR3 sequence (DNA): TGTGCCAGCAGCCAAGAATCCTCTGGAAACACCATATATTTT. It is translated as CASSQESSGNTIYF.

This clonotype was counted at least ten times. V gene TRBV11-2 combines with J gene TRBJ1-1; D perhaps matches TRBD1 (6 bases). V was shortened by 5 bases and J by 1 base, with 14 bases between the two germline ends. Germline CDR1 SGHAT, CDR2 FQNNGV. The CDR3 covers 15 residues. The CDR3 sequence: CASSTKQGSNTEAFF. The CDR3 nucleotides read TGTGCCAGCAGCACCAAACAGGGATCGAACACTGAAGCTTTCTTT.

This chain connects TRBV27 to TRBJ2-5, with 8 bases lining up with TRBD2. This CDR3 is built from 17 residues. Trimming took 7 bases from V and 2 from J; bases not matched to a gene: 15. CDR1 is MNHEY and CDR2 is SMNVEV in the germline V gene (reference sequence). CDR3 nucleotide sequence: TGTGCCAGCACCCGCCTTCGGGAGGCGGGGGGACAAGAGACCCAGTACTTC. Translated, it gives CASTRLREAGGQETQYF.

This clonotype appeared many times. J is TRBJ1-2 and V is TRBV11-3; D unresolved. The CDR3 loop spans 12 amino acids. Trimming removed 2 bases at V and 1 base at J, with 2 bases between. Germline CDR1 reads SGHNT; CDR2 reads YENEEA. In DNA, the CDR3 is TGTGCCAGCAGCTTAAATAACTATGGCTACACCTTC. Its protein product is CASSLNNYGYTF. The full variable domain, in which reference TRBV11-3 and TRBJ1-2 provide the parts outside the CDR3, is EAGVVQSPRYKIIEKKQPVAFWCNPISGHNTLYWYLQNLGQGPELLIRYENEEAVDDSQLPKDRFSAERLKGVDSTLKIQPAELGDSAVYLCASSLNNYGYTFGSGTRLTVV.

This clonotype came up a few times. The rearrangement links TRBV19 to TRBJ2-3, with TRBD1 matching over 9 bases. CDR3 length: 14 amino acids. Trimming removed 7 bases from V and 4 bases from J; junction bases left unmatched: 6. The germline gives CDR1 LNHDA, CDR2 SQIVND (reference sequence). The CDR3 DNA sequence: TGTGCCAGTACAAGAGGACAGGGGCCAGATACGCAGTATTTT. The encoded protein is CASTRGQGPDTQYF.

This clonotype was counted at least ten times. V and J are TRBV7-9 and TRBJ1-5, with TRBD1 identical over 8 bases. Germline CDR1 is SEHNR and CDR2 is FQNEAQ (reference sequence). The V and J ends lost 4 bases and 4 bases, in that order; junction bases with no gene match: 6. The CDR3 covers 15 residues. The CDR3 sequence: CASSSGTGGNQPQHF. Here the CDR3 DNA reads TGTGCCAGCAGCTCCGGGACAGGAGGGAATCAGCCCCAGCATTTT. Full variable domain (outside the CDR3, taken from reference TRBV7-9 and TRBJ1-5): DTGVSQNPRHKITKRGQNVTFRCDPISEHNRLYWYRQTLGQGPEFLTYFQNEAQLEKSRLLSDRFSAERPKGSFSTLEIQRTEQGDSAMYLCASSSGTGGNQPQHFGDGTRLSIL.

This clonotype was observed many times. This rearrangement joins TRBV6-1 to TRBJ2-7; 7 nucleotides line up with TRBD1. The CDR3 totals 14 residues. The germline CDR1 and CDR2 sequences are MNHNS and SASEGT. V shed 5 bases, J shed 2 bases, and the junction held 6 bases outside the gene matches. In DNA form, the CDR3 reads TGTGCCAGCAGTTCCGGGACAGTCACCTACGAGCAGTACTTC. Encoded protein: CASSSGTVTYEQYF.

In this sample, this clonotype turned up a few times. This clone may be a read error of a much larger clone one base away. This chain links TRBV5-1 with TRBJ1-6, with 8 bases matching TRBD1. From germline, CDR1 is SGHRS and CDR2 YFSETQ. This CDR3 region has 14 residues. CDR3 amino acids: CAGSFDRGRSPLHF. CDR3 bases: TGCGCCGGCAGCTTTGACAGGGGCAGATCACCCCTCCACTTT.

This chain links TRBV6-1 with TRBJ1-3; D not resolved. This CDR3 region has 15 residues. The V end lost 2 bases, the J end lost 0 bases, and 8 bases lay between the germline ends. The V gene's germline CDR1 is MNHNS and CDR2 SASEGT. CDR3 DNA sequence: TGTGCCAGCAGTGAATCATGGGGCTCTGGAAACACCATATATTTT. It codes for CASSESWGSGNTIYF.

In its sample, this clonotype was seen many times. The chain carries TRBV28 and TRBJ2-7; D unclear. Germline loops: CDR1 MDHEN, CDR2 SYDVKM. Deletions cut 5 bases from V and 3 bases from J, with 8 bases between. The length of the CDR3 is 12 residues. This CDR3 is CASSPSYYEQYF. The CDR3 region has the DNA TGTGCCAGCAGTCCCTCGTACTACGAGCAGTACTTC.

This clonotype was detected many times. The chain combines TRBV30 with TRBJ1-4; the D is unclear. The V end lost 5 bases, the J end lost 2 bases, and 12 bases lay between the germline ends. This CDR3 is built from 14 residues. Germline assignment: CDR1 GTSNPN and CDR2 SVGIG (reference sequence). The CDR3 protein is CAWQDTATNEKLFF. CDR3 nucleotides: TGTGCCTGGCAAGACACTGCCACTAATGAAAAACTGTTTTTT.

This clonotype was detected ten times or more. This chain joins TRBV5-1 and TRBJ2-7; possible D gene TRBD2, 6 bases. Germline-derived CDR1 and CDR2 are SGHRS and YFSETQ. The CDR3 contains 16 residues. Trimming took 4 bases from V and 1 from J, leaving 18 bases between them. CDR3 coding DNA: TGCGCCAGCAGCCGTCTTGGCGGACTAATATCCTACGAGCAGTACTTC. Its protein is CASSRLGGLISYEQYF.

In the case of this clonotype: A much larger clone differs from this one at a single base, so this may be a read error. The rearrangement links TRBV6-1 to TRBJ2-5, with D possibly TRBD2 on 7 matching bases. CDR1 MNHNS and CDR2 SASEGT come from the germline V gene. The CDR3 extends over 14 amino acids. CDR3 sequence: CAGRPGGGRETQYF. The DNA for the CDR3 is TGTGCCGGCAGACCTGGGGGGGGGCGTGAGACCCAGTACTTC.

This clonotype has at least ten counts. This chain uses TRBV5-1 with TRBJ2-1; tentative D call: TRBD1 (5 bases). Germline lookup yields CDR1 SGHRS and CDR2 YFSETQ. CDR3 size: 12 residues. V shed 9 bases and J shed 7 bases, with 14 bases lying between them. The CDR3 coding sequence is TGCGCCACCGCTTCAGGGCTGAATGAGCAGTTCTTC. This encodes CATASGLNEQFF.

The CDR3 spells CSVEGLAAWNEQFF. CDR3 bases: TGCAGCGTTGAGGGACTAGCGGCCTGGAATGAGCAGTTCTTC. This rearrangement joins TRBV29-1 to TRBJ2-1; TRBD2 matches 11 bases. This CDR3 is built from 14 residues. Germline CDR1 reads SQVTM; CDR2 reads ANQGSEA. Trimming at V came to 3 bases and at J to 7 bases, leaving 5 bases not matched to a gene.

This chain uses TRBV6-5 with TRBJ1-1; possible D gene TRBD1, 5 bases. The CDR3 has 13 residues. Germline assignment: CDR1 MNHEY and CDR2 SVGAGI. With 2 bases removed from V and 6 bases from J, the gap between germline ends came to 10 bases. The CDR3 coding sequence is TGTGCCAGCAGTTACGTGACAGTCGCTGAAGCTTTCTTT. Its protein is CASSYVTVAEAFF.

Points on this clonotype: Because it lacks the conserved phenylalanine or tryptophan at the end, this CDR3 is likely a read error. J is TRBJ2-2 and V is TRBV10-3; 7 bases align to TRBD1. Germline V gene sequence: CDR1 ENHRY, CDR2 SYGVKD. V lost 9 bases to trimming and J lost 5 bases; unmatched junction nucleotides: 12. CDR3 length: 15 residues. In DNA form, the CDR3 reads TGTGCCATTGCAACAGGGGCTGGAGAGACCGGGGAGCTGTTTTAT. This encodes CAIATGAGETGELFY.

In its sample, this clonotype was seen many times. V and J are TRBV2 and TRBJ2-1, with TRBD2 matching over 8 bases. Germline V gene lookup returns CDR1 SNHLY and CDR2 FYNNEI. The V and J ends lost 10 bases and 1 base, in that order; junction bases with no gene match: 9. The CDR3 totals 15 residues. CDR3 loop: CAIHPGLGSYNEQFF. The CDR3 nucleotides are TGTGCCATCCACCCGGGACTAGGTTCCTACAATGAGCAGTTCTTC.

At least ten counts were recorded for this clonotype. This chain connects TRBV12-3 or TRBV12-4 to TRBJ1-1; D is undetermined. The CDR3 contains 13 residues. With 9 bases removed from V and 0 bases from J, the gap between germline ends came to 11 bases. In nucleotides, the CDR3 is TGTGCCAGTTGTGGGCTGCTGAACACTGAAGCTTTCTTT. It yields the protein CASCGLLNTEAFF.

This clonotype was counted a few times. The junction departs from germline at one end; a sequencing error may be responsible. The chain recombines TRBV3-1 with TRBJ1-1; D is possibly TRBD1 (6 bases). CDR1 and CDR2 (germline): LGHDT, YNNKEL (reference sequence). The CDR3 extends over 14 amino acids. CDR3 sequence (DNA): TGTGCCAGCAGTCGAACTAGGGGGATCACTGAGGCTTTCTTT. Amino acid sequence: CASSRTRGITEAFF.

This clonotype has a handful of counts. The V gene is TRBV4-1, the J gene TRBJ1-1; D unresolved. V was shortened by 1 base and J by 1 base, with 10 bases between the two germline ends. Per germline, CDR1 MGHRA and CDR2 YSYEKL. CDR3 length: 15 amino acids. CDR3 region: CASSQGPTGNTEAFF. The CDR3 region has the DNA TGCGCCAGCAGCCAAGGCCCGACTGGGAACACTGAAGCTTTCTTT.

The J gene is TRBJ2-5, the V gene TRBV12-3 or TRBV12-4; tentative D call: TRBD1 (6 bases). The CDR3 has 14 amino acids. With 5 bases removed from V and 7 bases from J, the gap between germline ends came to 17 bases. CDR3 in amino acids: CASSNQQGSVTQYF. CDR3 nucleotide sequence: TGTGCCAGCAGTAACCAACAGGGAAGTGTGACCCAGTACTTC.

This clonotype was found many times. The chain has TRBV11-2 and TRBJ2-7; 10 bases match TRBD1. Trimming cost V 5 bases and J 5 bases; bases outside gene matches: 6. The germline V gene encodes CDR1 SGHAT and CDR2 FQNNGV. CDR3 length equals 14 residues. CDR3 region: CASSLGQGGDEQYF. CDR3 nucleotides: TGTGCCAGCAGCCTCGGACAGGGGGGTGACGAGCAGTACTTC.

This clonotype showed up many times. This rearrangement joins TRBV20-1 to TRBJ2-7; D uncertain. There are 14 residues in the CDR3. Germline CDR1 reads DFQATT; CDR2 reads SNEGSKA (reference sequence). V was clipped by 0 bases and J by 2 bases, with 11 bases between them. The CDR3 DNA reads TGCAGTGCTAGAGACCCCGATTACACCTACGAGCAGTACTTC. Translated, it gives CSARDPDYTYEQYF.

This clonotype has a count of ten or more. The rearrangement uses TRBV5-1 and TRBJ2-3, with D possibly TRBD1 on 7 matching bases. Trimming took off 7 bases at V and 2 bases at J, with 14 bases between the two ends. CDR1 is SGHRS, CDR2 YFSETQ, per germline. The CDR3 is 14 residues long. CDR3 sequence (DNA): TGCGCCAGCTCCAGGGGGGTCCCCACAGATACGCAGTATTTT. Amino acids: CASSRGVPTDTQYF. The whole variable domain, remainder taken from reference TRBV5-1 and TRBJ2-3, is KAGVTQTPRYLIKTRGQQVTLSCSPISGHRSVSWYQQTPGQGLQFLFEYFSETQRNKGNFPGRFSGRQFSNSRSEMNVSTLELGDSALYLCASSRGVPTDTQYFGPGTRLTVL.

The sample holds a few counts of this clonotype. Its ends do not fully match the called genes, so a read error is possible. This rearrangement joins TRBV2 to TRBJ2-5; D is possibly TRBD2 (5 bases). The CDR3 loop spans 14 amino acids. The germline CDR1 and CDR2 sequences are SNHLY and FYNNEI. CDR3 sequence reads: CASSPSVVGETQYF. As DNA, the CDR3 is TGTGCCAGCTCCCCCAGCGTAGTGGGAGAGACCCAATACTTC.